This TCR beta chain emerged from a study of cytotoxic CD8 clonotypes in ibrutinib-treated CLL. Study observations and caveats: Clonotypes that were public were uncommon, and they contracted or stayed stable on treatment. The study sampled sustained-remission and progressing patients at different times.

Data came from immunoSEQ multiplex PCR; TCRdb stores just in-frame clones and leaves some out. Here the sample spans approximately 84,000 clones, about 76% being singletons. Of note for this clone: Its antigen is still unknown.

The authors obtained roughly 1.8 micrograms of genomic DNA from cryopreserved PBMCs for TCR beta libraries. V gave up 2 bases and J gave up 5 bases, with 15 bases separating them. Germline CDR1 is SNHLY and CDR2 is FYNNEI. This CDR3 has 15 residues. The chain links TRBV2 to TRBJ2-5, with D perhaps matching TRBD1 or TRBD2 (5 bases each). The sample consisted of PBMCs, taken after 12 months of ibrutinib treatment. This clonotype was obtained from a human donor with chronic lymphocytic leukemia. CDR3 nucleotide sequence: TGTGCCAGCAGTGAATTAGAGGGACCAGGGGAGACCCAGTACTTC. Amino acids: CASSELEGPGETQYF.